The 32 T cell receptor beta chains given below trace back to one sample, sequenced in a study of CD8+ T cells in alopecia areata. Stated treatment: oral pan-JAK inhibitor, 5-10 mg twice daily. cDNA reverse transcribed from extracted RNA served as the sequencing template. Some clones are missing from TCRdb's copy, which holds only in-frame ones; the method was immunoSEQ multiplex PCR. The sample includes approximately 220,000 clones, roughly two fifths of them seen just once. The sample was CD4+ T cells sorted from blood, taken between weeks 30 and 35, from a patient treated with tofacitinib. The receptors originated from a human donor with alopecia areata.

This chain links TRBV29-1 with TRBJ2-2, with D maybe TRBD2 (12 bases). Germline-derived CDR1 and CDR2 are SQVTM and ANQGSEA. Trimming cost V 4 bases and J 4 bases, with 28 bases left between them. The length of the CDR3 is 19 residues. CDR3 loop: CSVGGQGAQLAGGTGELFF. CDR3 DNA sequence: TGCAGCGTTGGAGGACAGGGGGCGCAACTAGCGGGAGGCACCGGGGAGCTGTTTTTT.

The CDR3 region has the DNA TGCGCCAGCAGCCAAGATCTATTCCAGGGGGCGGCTGGGGCCAACGTCCTGACTTTC. Translated, it gives CASSQDLFQGAAGANVLTF. V is TRBV4-1 and J is TRBJ2-6; 8 nucleotides agree with TRBD1. This CDR3 contains 19 residues. The trim removed 0 bases at V and 2 bases at J, leaving 9 bases unmatched. CDR1 is MGHRA and CDR2 is YSYEKL in the germline V gene.

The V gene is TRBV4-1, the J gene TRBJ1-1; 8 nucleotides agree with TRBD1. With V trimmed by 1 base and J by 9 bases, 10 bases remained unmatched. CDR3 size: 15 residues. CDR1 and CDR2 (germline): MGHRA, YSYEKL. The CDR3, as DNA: TGCGCCAGCAGCCAAGGTCCGGTAGCAGGGGGCAAAGCTTTCTTT. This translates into CASSQGPVAGGKAFF.

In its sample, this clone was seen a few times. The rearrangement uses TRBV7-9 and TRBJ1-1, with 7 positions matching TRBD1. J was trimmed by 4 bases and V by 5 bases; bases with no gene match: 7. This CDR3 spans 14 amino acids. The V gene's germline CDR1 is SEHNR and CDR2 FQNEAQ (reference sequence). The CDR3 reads CASSRGTVGTEAFF. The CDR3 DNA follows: TGTGCCAGCAGCCGTGGGACAGTAGGCACTGAAGCTTTCTTT.

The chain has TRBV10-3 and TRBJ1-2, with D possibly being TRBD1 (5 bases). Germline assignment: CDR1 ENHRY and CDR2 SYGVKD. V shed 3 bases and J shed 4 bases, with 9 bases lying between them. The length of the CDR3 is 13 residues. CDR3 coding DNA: TGTGCCATCAGTGAAGGGACCTTCTATGGCTACACCTTC. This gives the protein CAISEGTFYGYTF.

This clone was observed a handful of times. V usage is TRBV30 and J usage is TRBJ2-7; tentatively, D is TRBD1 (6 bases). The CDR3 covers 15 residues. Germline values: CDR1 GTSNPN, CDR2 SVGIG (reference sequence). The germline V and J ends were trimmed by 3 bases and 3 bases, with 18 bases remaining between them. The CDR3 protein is CAWSPRDKGGYEQYF. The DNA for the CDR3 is TGTGCCTGGAGCCCCCGGGACAAAGGAGGCTACGAGCAGTACTTC. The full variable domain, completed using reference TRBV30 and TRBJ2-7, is SQTIHQWPATLVQPVGSPLSLECTVEGTSNPNLYWYRQAAGRGLQLLFYSVGIGQISSEVPQNLSASRPQDRQFILSSKKLLLSDSGFYLCAWSPRDKGGYEQYFGPGTRLTVT.

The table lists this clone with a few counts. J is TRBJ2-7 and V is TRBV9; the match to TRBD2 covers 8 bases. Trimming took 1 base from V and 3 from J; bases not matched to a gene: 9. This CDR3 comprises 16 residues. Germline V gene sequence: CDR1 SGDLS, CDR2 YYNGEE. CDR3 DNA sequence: TGTGCCAGCAGCGTAAGTAGCGGGGAGCCCTTCTACGAGCAGTACTTC. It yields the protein CASSVSSGEPFYEQYF.

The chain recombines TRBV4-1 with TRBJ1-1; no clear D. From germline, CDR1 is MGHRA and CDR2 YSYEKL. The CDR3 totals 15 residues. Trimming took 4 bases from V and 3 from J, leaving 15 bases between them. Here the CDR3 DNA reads TGCGCCAGCAGCCCCTCCCCGGCGAGGGACACTGAAGCTTTCTTT. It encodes CASSPSPARDTEAFF.

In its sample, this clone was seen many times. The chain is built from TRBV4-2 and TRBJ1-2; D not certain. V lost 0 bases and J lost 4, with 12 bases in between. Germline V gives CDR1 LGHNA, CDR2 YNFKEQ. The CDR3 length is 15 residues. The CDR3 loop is CASSQDKGRFYGYTF. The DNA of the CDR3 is TGTGCCAGCAGCCAAGATAAAGGGCGTTTCTATGGCTACACCTTC.

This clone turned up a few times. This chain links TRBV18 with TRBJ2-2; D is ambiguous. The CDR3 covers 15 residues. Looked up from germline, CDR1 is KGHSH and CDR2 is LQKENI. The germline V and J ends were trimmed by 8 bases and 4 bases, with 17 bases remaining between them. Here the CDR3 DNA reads TGTGCCAGCGACCGGATAAGGCCGAGCACCGGGGAGCTGTTTTTT. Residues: CASDRIRPSTGELFF.

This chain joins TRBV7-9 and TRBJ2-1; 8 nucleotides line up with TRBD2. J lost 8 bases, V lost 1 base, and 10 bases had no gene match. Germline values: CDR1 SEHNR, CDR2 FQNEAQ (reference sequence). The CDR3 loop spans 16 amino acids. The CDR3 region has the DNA TGTGCCAGCAGCTTAGTTACGGGAGGGCCGAGCGATGAGCAGTTCTTC. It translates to CASSLVTGGPSDEQFF. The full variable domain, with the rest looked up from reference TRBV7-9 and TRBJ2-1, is DTGVSQNPRHKITKRGQNVTFRCDPISEHNRLYWYRQTLGQGPEFLTYFQNEAQLEKSRLLSDRFSAERPKGSFSTLEIQRTEQGDSAMYLCASSLVTGGPSDEQFFGPGTRLTVL.

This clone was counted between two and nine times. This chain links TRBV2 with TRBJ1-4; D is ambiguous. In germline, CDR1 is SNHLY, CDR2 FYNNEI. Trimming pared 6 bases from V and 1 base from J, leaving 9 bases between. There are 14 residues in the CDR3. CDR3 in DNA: TGTGCCAGCAGGACAAGAGTAACTAATGAAAAACTGTTTTTT. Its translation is CASRTRVTNEKLFF.

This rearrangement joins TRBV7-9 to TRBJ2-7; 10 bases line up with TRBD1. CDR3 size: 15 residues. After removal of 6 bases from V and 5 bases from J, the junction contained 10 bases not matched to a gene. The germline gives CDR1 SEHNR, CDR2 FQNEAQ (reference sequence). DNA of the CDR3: TGTGCCAGCAGAGATTATGGGACAGGGGTCGACGAGCAGTACTTC. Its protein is CASRDYGTGVDEQYF.

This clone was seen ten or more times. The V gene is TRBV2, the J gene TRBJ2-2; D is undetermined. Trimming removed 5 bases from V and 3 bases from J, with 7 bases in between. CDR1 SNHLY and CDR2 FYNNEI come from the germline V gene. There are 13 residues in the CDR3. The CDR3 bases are TGTGCCAGCAGTAACAGCCACACCGGGGAGCTGTTTTTT. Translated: CASSNSHTGELFF.

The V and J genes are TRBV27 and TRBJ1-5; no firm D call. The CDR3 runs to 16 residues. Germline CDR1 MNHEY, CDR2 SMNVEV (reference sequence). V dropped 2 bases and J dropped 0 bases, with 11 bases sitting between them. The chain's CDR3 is CASSLAGPYSNQPQHF. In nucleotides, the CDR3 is TGTGCCAGCAGTTTAGCCGGGCCTTATAGCAATCAGCCCCAGCATTTT.

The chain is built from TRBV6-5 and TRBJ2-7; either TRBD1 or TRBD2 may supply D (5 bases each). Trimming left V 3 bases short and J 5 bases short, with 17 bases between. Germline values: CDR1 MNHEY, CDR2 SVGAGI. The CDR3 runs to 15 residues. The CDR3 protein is CASSYIGASRHEQYF. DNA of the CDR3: TGTGCCAGCAGTTATATCGGGGCTAGCCGTCACGAGCAGTACTTC.

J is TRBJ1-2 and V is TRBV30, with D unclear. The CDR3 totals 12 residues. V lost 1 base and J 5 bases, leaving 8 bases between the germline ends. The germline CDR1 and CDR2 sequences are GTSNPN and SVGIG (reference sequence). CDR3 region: CAWSGGLYGYTF. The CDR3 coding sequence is TGTGCCTGGAGTGGCGGACTGTATGGCTACACCTTC.

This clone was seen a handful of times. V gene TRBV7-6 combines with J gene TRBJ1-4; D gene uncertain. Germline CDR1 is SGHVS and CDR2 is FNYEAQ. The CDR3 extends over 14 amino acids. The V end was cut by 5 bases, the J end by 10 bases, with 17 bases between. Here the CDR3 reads CASSADTAFGKLFF. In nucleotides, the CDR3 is TGTGCCAGCAGCGCTGACACGGCATTTGGAAAACTGTTTTTT.

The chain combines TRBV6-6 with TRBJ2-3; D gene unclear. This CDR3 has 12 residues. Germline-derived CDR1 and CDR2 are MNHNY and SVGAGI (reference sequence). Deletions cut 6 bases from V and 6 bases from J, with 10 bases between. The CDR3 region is CASSPTMDTQYF. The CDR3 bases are TGTGCCAGCAGCCCCACTATGGATACGCAGTATTTT.

The CDR3 reads CASSLATGRINYGYTF. CDR3 sequence (DNA): TGTGCCAGCAGCTTAGCGACAGGCCGGATTAACTATGGCTACACCTTC. This chain joins TRBV7-8 and TRBJ1-2, with D possibly matching TRBD1 (6 bases). Trimming removed 0 bases from V and 1 base from J, with 12 bases in between. CDR1 and CDR2 (germline): SGHVS, FQNEAQ. The CDR3 is 16 residues long.

CDR3 bases: TGTGCCAGCAAGGATTGGACTGAAGCTTTCTTT. Protein product: CASKDWTEAFF. The chain couples TRBV2 to TRBJ1-1, with D hard to call. The CDR3 is made up of 11 amino acids. CDR1 and CDR2 from the germline V gene are SNHLY and FYNNEI. V shed 7 bases and J shed 5 bases, with 8 bases lying between them. The full variable domain, rest sourced from reference TRBV2 and TRBJ1-1, is EPEVTQTPSHQVTQMGQEVILRCVPISNHLYFYWYRQILGQKVEFLVSFYNNEISEKSEIFDDQFSVERPDGSNFTLKIRSTKLEDSAMYFCASKDWTEAFFGQGTRLTVV.

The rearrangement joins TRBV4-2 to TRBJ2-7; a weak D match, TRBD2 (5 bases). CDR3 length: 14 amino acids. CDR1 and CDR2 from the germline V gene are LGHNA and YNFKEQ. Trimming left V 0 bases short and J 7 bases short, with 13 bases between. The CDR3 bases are TGTGCCAGCAGCCAAGAATCCGGGGTTGGGGAGCAGTACTTC. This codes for CASSQESGVGEQYF.

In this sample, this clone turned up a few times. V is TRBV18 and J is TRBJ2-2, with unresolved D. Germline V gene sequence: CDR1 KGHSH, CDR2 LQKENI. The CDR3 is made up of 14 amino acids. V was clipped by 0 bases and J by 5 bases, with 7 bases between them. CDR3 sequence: CASSPPAQTGELFF. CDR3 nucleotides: TGTGCCAGCTCACCACCAGCGCAAACCGGGGAGCTGTTTTTT.

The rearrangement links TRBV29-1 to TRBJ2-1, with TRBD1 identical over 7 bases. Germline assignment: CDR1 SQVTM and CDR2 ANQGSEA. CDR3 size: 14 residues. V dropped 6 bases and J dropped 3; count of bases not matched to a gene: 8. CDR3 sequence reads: CSVVDGQVYNEQFF. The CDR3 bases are TGCAGCGTGGTTGACGGACAGGTCTACAATGAGCAGTTCTTC.

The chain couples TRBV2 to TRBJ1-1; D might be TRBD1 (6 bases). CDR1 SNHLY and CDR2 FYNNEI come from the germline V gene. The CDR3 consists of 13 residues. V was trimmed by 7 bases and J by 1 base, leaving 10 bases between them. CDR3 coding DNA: TGTGCCAGCACGGGACATCCGAACACTGAAGCTTTCTTT. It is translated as CASTGHPNTEAFF.

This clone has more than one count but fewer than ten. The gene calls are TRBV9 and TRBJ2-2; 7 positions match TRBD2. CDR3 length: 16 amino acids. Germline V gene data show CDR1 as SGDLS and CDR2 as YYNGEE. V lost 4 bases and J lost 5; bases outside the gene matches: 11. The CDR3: CASSPLGRELTGELFF. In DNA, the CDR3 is TGTGCCAGCAGCCCCTTGGGGCGGGAGCTTACCGGGGAGCTGTTTTTT. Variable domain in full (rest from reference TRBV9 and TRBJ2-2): DSGVTQTPKHLITATGQRVTLRCSPRSGDLSVYWYQQSLDQGLQFLIQYYNGEERAKGNILERFSAQQFPDLHSELNLSSLELGDSALYFCASSPLGRELTGELFFGEGSRLTVL.

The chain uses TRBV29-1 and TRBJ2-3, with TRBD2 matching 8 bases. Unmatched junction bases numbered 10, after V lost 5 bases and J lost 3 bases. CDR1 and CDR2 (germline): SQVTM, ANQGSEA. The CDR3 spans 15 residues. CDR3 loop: CSVRPGGRSTDTQYF. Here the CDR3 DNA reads TGCAGCGTTCGACCCGGCGGGAGGTCGACAGATACGCAGTATTTT.

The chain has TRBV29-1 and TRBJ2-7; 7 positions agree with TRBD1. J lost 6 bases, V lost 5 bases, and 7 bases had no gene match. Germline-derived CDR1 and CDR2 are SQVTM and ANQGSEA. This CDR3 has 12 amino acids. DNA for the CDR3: TGCAGCGTTAACAGGGGTGTCGCCGAGCAGTACTTC. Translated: CSVNRGVAEQYF.

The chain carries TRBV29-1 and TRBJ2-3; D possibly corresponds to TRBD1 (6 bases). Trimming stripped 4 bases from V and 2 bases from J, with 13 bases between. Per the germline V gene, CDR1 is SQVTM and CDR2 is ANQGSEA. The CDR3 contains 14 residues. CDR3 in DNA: TGCAGCGTTGGGACAGCAACTTTCACAGATACGCAGTATTTT. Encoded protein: CSVGTATFTDTQYF.

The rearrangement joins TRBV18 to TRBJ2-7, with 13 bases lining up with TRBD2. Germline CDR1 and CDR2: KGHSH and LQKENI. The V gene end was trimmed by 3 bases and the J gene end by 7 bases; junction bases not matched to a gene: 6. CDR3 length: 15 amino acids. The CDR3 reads CASSPRTSGSWEQYF. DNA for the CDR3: TGTGCCAGCTCACCCCGGACTAGCGGGAGTTGGGAGCAGTACTTC.

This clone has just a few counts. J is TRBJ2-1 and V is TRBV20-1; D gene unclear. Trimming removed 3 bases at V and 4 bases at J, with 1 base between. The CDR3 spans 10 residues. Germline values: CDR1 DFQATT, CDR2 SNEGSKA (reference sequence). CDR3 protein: CSARYNEQFF. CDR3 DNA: TGCAGTGCTAGGTACAATGAGCAGTTCTTC.

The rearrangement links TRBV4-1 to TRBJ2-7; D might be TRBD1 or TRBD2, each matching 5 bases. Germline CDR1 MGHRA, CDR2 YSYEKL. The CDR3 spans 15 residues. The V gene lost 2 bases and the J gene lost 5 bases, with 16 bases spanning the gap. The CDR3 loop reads CASSQPGPRRNEQYF. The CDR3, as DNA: TGCGCCAGCAGCCAACCGGGACCCAGAAGGAACGAGCAGTACTTC.